These 26 T cell receptor beta chains originate from one sample sequenced in a study of molecular identifiers for immune sequencing clone quantification. MiXCR, applied by TCRdb to the PCR reads, yields one record per CDR3 protein. The repertoire holds just under 65,000 distinct CDR3 sequences, with around 17% as singletons. Input material: naive CD8+ T cells from blood, with Jurkat cell RNA spiked in. As to subset: FACS-sorted CD8+CD4-CCR7+CD45RA+ naive T cells. The receptors were sampled from a human donor in good health. Some libraries in this study had Jurkat cell RNA spiked in.

CDR3 sequence (DNA): TGTGCCAGCAGACCCGGCAGCGGAAATTCACCCCTCCACTTT. Its translation is CASRPGSGNSPLHF. The chain uses TRBV12-3 or TRBV12-4 and TRBJ1-6; D not resolved. Trimming removed 6 bases from V and 7 bases from J, with 13 bases in between. This CDR3 is 14 amino acids long.

This clonotype has only a few counts. This may be a read error: a much more frequent sequence differs by one nucleotide. This chain joins TRBV19 and TRBJ1-5; the match to TRBD1 covers 8 bases. Germline V CDR1 and CDR2: LNHDA, SQIVND (reference sequence). The CDR3 extends over 14 amino acids. Trimming removed 7 bases from V and 7 bases from J; junction bases left unmatched: 9. The CDR3 sequence: CASTAGGLGQPQHF. CDR3 coding DNA: TGTGCCAGTACTGCAGGGGGCCTTGGACAGCCCCAGCATTTT.

As to this clonotype: This may be a read error, as it is one base from a much larger clone. Since no conserved phenylalanine or tryptophan closes the CDR3, a read error is the likely cause. V is TRBV6-6 and J is TRBJ2-3, with TRBD1 matching over 8 bases. CDR3 length: 14 residues. Germline values: CDR1 MNHNY, CDR2 SVGAGI (reference sequence). V trimming: 6 bases; J trimming: 5 bases; junction bases outside the gene matches: 7. The CDR3 DNA follows: TGTGCCAGCAGGAAGACAGGGGTTAAAGATACGCAGTATCTT. Translation gives CASRKTGVKDTQYL.

This clonotype was found many times. V gene TRBV28 combines with J gene TRBJ1-6, with D possibly matching TRBD1 (6 bases). Germline V gene lookup returns CDR1 MDHEN and CDR2 SYDVKM. V lost 6 bases and J 7 bases, leaving 19 bases between the germline ends. The length of the CDR3 is 16 residues. CDR3 nucleotides: TGTGCCAGCAGCCAACCCCGGGGGCGGGGGAATTCACCCCTCCACTTT. Translation gives CASSQPRGRGNSPLHF.

This clonotype was observed at least ten times. The J gene is TRBJ2-3, the V gene TRBV21-1; whether TRBD1, the table's D call, matches the DNA was not checked. TRBV21-1 is annotated as a pseudogene. The CDR3 consists of 15 residues. The CDR3 DNA reads as TGTGCCAGCAGCAAAGTTCCGGGAAGCACAGATACGCAGTATTTT. Translated: CASSKVPGSTDTQYF.

This clonotype has only one observation. V and J are TRBV19 and TRBJ2-1, with D uncertain. The CDR3 spans 14 residues. Trimming left V 5 bases short and J 8 bases short, with 16 bases between. Germline CDR1 reads LNHDA; CDR2 reads SQIVND (reference sequence). CDR3 region: CASSVGYSSHEQFF. CDR3 bases: TGTGCCAGTAGTGTCGGCTATTCTTCACATGAGCAGTTCTTC. The variable domain in full, with the rest retrieved from reference TRBV19 and TRBJ2-1, is DGGITQSPKYLFRKEGQNVTLSCEQNLNHDAMYWYRQDPGQGLRLIYYSQIVNDFQKGDIAEGYSVSREKKESFPLTVTSAQKNPTAFYLCASSVGYSSHEQFFGPGTRLTVL.

This clonotype came up many times. An end of the junction differs from the germline gene, which may be a read error. The genes are TRBV2 and TRBJ2-3; 10 positions match TRBD2. Looked up from germline, CDR1 is SNHLY and CDR2 is FYNNEI. This CDR3 contains 16 residues. The CDR3 protein is CASRDSGRYVADTQYF. CDR3 DNA sequence: TGTGCCAGCCGTGATAGCGGGAGGTACGTCGCAGATACGCAGTATTTT.

In this sample, this clonotype turned up many times. The rearrangement links TRBV7-9 to TRBJ2-7; TRBD2 matches at 11 bases. Germline V gene data show CDR1 as SEHNR and CDR2 as FQNEAQ (reference sequence). V trimming: 5 bases; J trimming: 5 bases; junction bases outside the gene matches: 8. The CDR3 is made up of 15 amino acids. The CDR3 here is CASSPQPGLADEQYF. Here the CDR3 DNA reads TGTGCCAGCAGCCCCCAGCCGGGACTAGCGGACGAGCAGTACTTC.

This clonotype was seen at least ten times. The CDR3 coding sequence is TGTGCCAGCAGCCCGGACAGGGTACTCCACGAGCAGTACTTC. This encodes CASSPDRVLHEQYF. V usage is TRBV7-9 and J usage is TRBJ2-7; 8 positions agree with TRBD1. CDR3 length equals 14 residues. The germline V gene has CDR1 SEHNR and CDR2 FQNEAQ (reference sequence). V was clipped by 5 bases and J by 5 bases; unmatched bases: 8. Complete variable domain (other parts from reference TRBV7-9 and TRBJ2-7): DTGVSQNPRHKITKRGQNVTFRCDPISEHNRLYWYRQTLGQGPEFLTYFQNEAQLEKSRLLSDRFSAERPKGSFSTLEIQRTEQGDSAMYLCASSPDRVLHEQYFGPGTRLTVT.

This sequence joins TRBV20-1 and TRBJ2-7; D gene unclear. This CDR3 contains 13 residues. Trimming cost V 0 bases and J 12 bases, with 18 bases left between them. Germline lookup yields CDR1 DFQATT and CDR2 SNEGSKA (reference sequence). The CDR3 coding sequence is TGCAGTGCTAGAGAGCAGCGAACCTACAAGCGGTACTTC. Translation gives CSAREQRTYKRYF.

V gene TRBV7-9 combines with J gene TRBJ2-7; TRBD1 agrees at 10 bases. The germline V gene has CDR1 SEHNR and CDR2 FQNEAQ (reference sequence). After removal of 4 bases from V and 4 bases from J, the junction contained 10 bases not matched to a gene. CDR3 length: 16 amino acids. The CDR3 is CASSSGRQGAPYEQYF. The CDR3 DNA reads as TGTGCCAGCAGCTCCGGTCGACAGGGGGCACCTTACGAGCAGTACTTC.

This clonotype showed up many times. V is TRBV7-9 and J is TRBJ2-7, with 8 bases identical to TRBD1. The V gene end was trimmed by 8 bases and the J gene end by 3 bases; junction bases not matched to a gene: 6. The CDR3 contains 13 residues. Per germline, CDR1 SEHNR and CDR2 FQNEAQ (reference sequence). CDR3 sequence reads: CASLLQGDYEQYF. In nucleotides, the CDR3 is TGTGCCAGCCTCTTACAGGGGGACTACGAGCAGTACTTC.

The chain combines TRBV11-2 with TRBJ2-2; maybe TRBD2 (6 bases). CDR1 and CDR2 from the germline V gene are SGHAT and FQNNGV. Trimming took off 5 bases at V and 0 bases at J, with 13 bases between the two ends. The CDR3 consists of 16 residues. The CDR3 sequence: CASSPERAANTGELFF. The CDR3 DNA is TGTGCCAGCAGCCCCGAGCGGGCTGCGAACACCGGGGAGCTGTTTTTT.

Details on this clonotype: This may be a read error, as it is one base from a much larger clone. This sequence joins TRBV7-9 and TRBJ1-6; D gene uncertain. CDR3 length equals 12 residues. Germline values: CDR1 SEHNR, CDR2 FQNEAQ (reference sequence). For the CDR3, the DNA is TGTGCCGGCAGCTTAGGGTCCTCACCCCTCCACTTT. Its translation: CAGSLGSSPLHF.

A remark on this clonotype: A clone one base away is much larger, so this may be a read error. The chain combines TRBV6-2 or TRBV6-3 with TRBJ1-1; D perhaps matches TRBD1 (6 bases). CDR1 MNHEY and CDR2 SVGEGT come from the germline V gene. This CDR3 contains 17 residues. V gave up 8 bases and J gave up 2 bases, with 24 bases separating them. CDR3 region: CASVLYPGETGNTEAFF. The CDR3 nucleotides are TGTGCCAGCGTCCTATACCCAGGGGAGACGGGCAACACTGAAGCTTTCTTT.

At least ten counts were recorded for this clonotype. The V and J genes are TRBV28 and TRBJ2-7; 13 bases agree with TRBD2. The trim removed 6 bases at V and 4 bases at J, leaving 12 bases unmatched. The CDR3 extends over 17 amino acids. Germline CDR1 and CDR2: MDHEN and SYDVKM. The CDR3 region is CASRSLDWTSGSYEQYF. CDR3 sequence (DNA): TGTGCCAGCAGATCGCTGGATTGGACTAGCGGGAGTTACGAGCAGTACTTC.

There are many counts of this clonotype. The V call is TRBV4-3, the J call TRBJ2-7; 8 bases are a match to TRBD2. V gave up 0 bases and J gave up 3 bases; unmatched junction bases: 7. Germline CDR1 LGHNA, CDR2 YSLEER. The length of the CDR3 is 16 residues. This CDR3 reads CASSQDHLAGNYEQYF. The CDR3 bases are TGCGCCAGCAGCCAAGATCATCTAGCGGGTAACTACGAGCAGTACTTC.

A word on this clonotype: Given the absence of the conserved phenylalanine or tryptophan at the CDR3 end, a read error is likely. V and J are TRBV29-1 and TRBJ2-7; no clear D gene. Germline CDR1 and CDR2: SQVTM and ANQGSEA. The CDR3 runs to 13 residues. The CDR3 DNA reads TGCGGCGTGAAGTCTGTCGGATCCTACGAGCAGTACTCC. Its protein product is CGVKSVGSYEQYS.

This clonotype came up many times. The chain is built from TRBV7-9 and TRBJ2-7; no definite D call. V shed 0 bases and J shed 3 bases, with 15 bases lying between them. The CDR3 has 16 residues. The germline V gene has CDR1 SEHNR and CDR2 FQNEAQ (reference sequence). The CDR3 DNA is TGTGCCAGCAGCTTAGCCTCTTCGCGGAACCTCTACGAGCAGTACTTC. It is translated as CASSLASSRNLYEQYF.

CDR3 protein: CAISPEGGTYEQYF. The CDR3 DNA sequence: TGTGCCATCAGTCCTGAAGGGGGGACCTACGAGCAGTACTTC. The J gene is TRBJ2-7, the V gene TRBV10-3; TRBD1 or TRBD2 may be the D gene (6 bases each). Germline V gene lookup returns CDR1 ENHRY and CDR2 SYGVKD. The V and J ends lost 5 bases and 2 bases respectively, with 13 bases between them. The CDR3 extends over 14 amino acids.

This clonotype was seen ten or more times. The V gene is TRBV27, the J gene TRBJ2-7; D unclear. Trimming removed 2 bases at V and 4 bases at J, with 18 bases between. CDR1 MNHEY and CDR2 SMNVEV come from the germline V gene (reference sequence). The length of the CDR3 is 16 residues. Written as DNA, the CDR3 is TGTGCCAGCAGTTTACTGGCGGAGAAGTTTAATTACGAGCAGTACTTC. Translation gives CASSLLAEKFNYEQYF.

This clonotype was seen repeatedly, ten times or more. V usage is TRBV4-3 and J usage is TRBJ2-1; 9 nucleotides match TRBD2. V was clipped by 1 base and J by 7 bases; unmatched bases: 8. The germline V gene encodes CDR1 LGHNA and CDR2 YSLEER. This CDR3 region has 16 residues. CDR3 nucleotides: TGCGCCAGCAGCCAAGGATTAGCTAGCGGGAAGAATGAGCAGTTCTTC. Translating it yields CASSQGLASGKNEQFF.

A few counts support this clonotype. The chain employs TRBV29-1 and TRBJ2-7, with D perhaps TRBD1 (7 bases). CDR3 size: 13 residues. With 6 bases removed from V and 3 bases from J, the gap between germline ends came to 15 bases. In germline, CDR1 is SQVTM, CDR2 ANQGSEA. CDR3: CSVAGGTDYEQYF. The DNA of the CDR3 is TGCAGCGTCGCTGGAGGGACAGACTACGAGCAGTACTTC.

This clonotype was recorded many times. The J gene is TRBJ1-5, the V gene TRBV19, with 7 positions matching TRBD1. Germline V gives CDR1 LNHDA, CDR2 SQIVND (reference sequence). The CDR3 length is 17 residues. After removal of 3 bases from V and 5 bases from J, the junction contained 13 bases not matched to a gene. This chain's CDR3 is CASSIWGTDEGDQPQHF. The CDR3 DNA follows: TGTGCCAGTAGTATTTGGGGGACAGATGAAGGAGATCAGCCCCAGCATTTT.

The genes are TRBV7-9 and TRBJ2-1, with D unresolved. The ends were cut back, 8 bases at V and 6 bases at J, with 14 bases in the middle. CDR1 and CDR2 (germline): SEHNR, FQNEAQ (reference sequence). The CDR3 is made up of 13 amino acids. CDR3: CASRTIPTNEQFF. CDR3 DNA: TGTGCCAGCCGGACCATACCAACCAATGAGCAGTTCTTC.

This clonotype was found many times. This chain links TRBV7-9 with TRBJ2-3; D is undetermined. The germline V and J ends were trimmed by 3 bases and 2 bases, with 6 bases remaining between them. The CDR3 has 13 amino acids. The germline CDR1 and CDR2 sequences are SEHNR and FQNEAQ (reference sequence). Here the CDR3 reads CASSFSTTDTQYF. CDR3 DNA sequence: TGTGCCAGCAGCTTTTCAACCACAGATACGCAGTATTTT.